This TCR beta chain was identified during a study of blood T cell repertoires in COVID-19. Study-level background: Donors in the United States, Italy and Spain gave samples during acute or convalescent COVID-19.

The germline gives CDR1 SGHTA, CDR2 FQGNSA. There are 14 residues in the CDR3. J was trimmed by 7 bases and V by 5 bases; bases with no gene match: 9. Adults between roughly 18 and 95 years of age took part from fewer than 30 US areas. Participant reports of clinical history set cohort assignment. Original processing methods: From reference gene primer amplification, estimates of nucleated cell counts were derived. The assay was immunoSEQ multiplex PCR, and TCRdb's table has in-frame clones only and misses some. V, J and clone size were drawn from that table, and D and trimming were deduced from the DNA. Here the sample spans hundreds of thousands of clones, around 87% being singletons.

Sequencing input: PBMCs or T cells enriched from blood (not recorded which). This TCR was recovered from a man aged 40-50 years in a cohort exposed to, infected with or recovered from COVID-19 (not recorded which). The V gene is TRBV7-2, the J gene TRBJ2-3; TRBD1 agrees at 7 bases. This CDR3 is CASSLGQTGNTQYF. The CDR3, as DNA: TGTGCCAGCAGCCTAGGACAGACAGGGAATACGCAGTATTTT.